What follows is one TCR beta chain and its context. The data belong to a study of T cell responses to AZD1222 COVID-19 vaccine. Only in-frame clones appear in the TCRdb table, and some are missing; sequencing was by immunoSEQ multiplex PCR. The sample consists of 180,000 or so clones, roughly nine tenths of them appearing once. This CDR3 spans 15 amino acids. J lost 8 bases, V lost 1 base, and 8 bases had no gene match. Germline-derived CDR1 and CDR2 are LNHDA and SQIVND (reference sequence). The chain carries TRBV19 and TRBJ2-1; TRBD1 matches at 7 bases. This TCR was recovered from an adult who received the AZD1222 COVID-19 vaccine. Sequenced material: peripheral blood, taken 28 days after the second AZD1222 dose. The CDR3 DNA sequence: TGTGCCAGTAGTATAGTAGGGGGCGGTTGGGATGAGCAGTTCTTC. The encoded protein is CASSIVGGGWDEQFF.